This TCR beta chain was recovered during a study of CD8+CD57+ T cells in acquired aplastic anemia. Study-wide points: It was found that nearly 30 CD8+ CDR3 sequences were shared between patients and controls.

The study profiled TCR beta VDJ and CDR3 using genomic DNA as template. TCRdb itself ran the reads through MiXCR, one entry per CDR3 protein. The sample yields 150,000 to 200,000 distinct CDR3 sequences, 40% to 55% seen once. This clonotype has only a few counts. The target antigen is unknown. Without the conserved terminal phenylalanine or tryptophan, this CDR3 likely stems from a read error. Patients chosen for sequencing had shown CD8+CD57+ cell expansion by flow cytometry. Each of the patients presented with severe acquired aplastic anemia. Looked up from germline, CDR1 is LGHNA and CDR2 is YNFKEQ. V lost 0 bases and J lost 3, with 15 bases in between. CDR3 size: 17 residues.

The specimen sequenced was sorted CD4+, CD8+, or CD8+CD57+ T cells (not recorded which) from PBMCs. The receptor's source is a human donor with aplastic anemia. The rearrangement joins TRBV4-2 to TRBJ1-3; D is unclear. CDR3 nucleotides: TGTGCCAGCAGCCAAGATCAACCCCGCGCAGGTGGAAACACCATATATCTT. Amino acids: CASSQDQPRAGGNTIYL.